This T cell receptor beta chain was captured by sequencing in a study of T cell repertoires in cytomegalovirus infection. Study overall: CMV epitopes that were recently identified and HLA-C-restricted were used alongside well-studied HLA-B-restricted ones.

TCRdb independently ran MiXCR on the reads; one entry per CDR3 protein. The data contain about 700,000 distinct CDR3 sequences, around 30% of them seen just once; the ten biggest clones take up about 20%. This clonotype was recorded a few times. Its target is unknown. V lost 8 bases and J lost 2; bases outside the gene matches: 11. CDR1 and CDR2 (germline): WSHSY, SAAADI. The CDR3 sequence is 17 residues long. This chain links TRBV10-2 with TRBJ1-6; 8 bases line up with TRBD1. Sequencing used cultured PBMCs, obtained from culture after CMV antigen stimulation. The source is a human donor in good health (CMV status not recorded). Some clones in this sample may be carry-over from other donors' samples. DNA of the CDR3: TGCGCCAGCCGCAACATACAGGGGGTCACCTATAATTCACCCCTCCACTTT. Encoded protein: CASRNIQGVTYNSPLHF.